The subject of this entry is one TCR beta chain. Its antigen remains unknown. This record belongs to a study of naive and memory T cell subsets. Study results and limitations: Potentially, T cell activation and differentiation skew this RNA-based measurement.

The library had UMIs added by 3' ligation of an oligonucleotide to TCR cDNA. Input was about 1 to 1,100 ng of DNase-treated total RNA without cell sorting. Four PCR rounds used nested alpha and beta constant region primers plus the SP2 primer. Reverse transcription of blood and skin TCR RNA was primed at alpha and beta constant regions. One entry per CDR3 protein, called by TCRdb with MiXCR from the 5' RACE reads. This table holds about 57,000 distinct CDR3 sequences, 6.5% to 8.5% found once. This CDR3 region has 16 residues. Germline assignment: CDR1 MNHEY and CDR2 SMNVEV (reference sequence). V was shortened by 5 bases and J by 2 bases, with 16 bases between the two germline ends.

The chain employs TRBV27 and TRBJ2-1; D possibly corresponds to TRBD1 (5 bases). This clonotype was sampled from a female donor in good health. The CDR3 bases are TGTGCCAGCAGTGGCCGAGGTAGGGGAACCTACAATGAGCAGTTCTTC. This gives the protein CASSGRGRGTYNEQFF.